This T cell receptor (beta chain) was sequenced in a study of spatial heterogeneity in lung cancer. The wider study: In the raw reads, each unique TCR and UMI combination was present more than ten times on average. Regarding the study as a whole: Tumor mutation count correlated with how many alpha and beta TCRs expanded intratumorally.

TCRdb processed the 5' RACE reads anew with MiXCR; each CDR3 protein has one entry. The profile covers approximately 21,000 distinct CDR3 sequences, with around 6.6% appearing a single time and around 10% taken by the ten largest. This clonotype was seen at least ten times. What it binds is not known. Time point described: sample taken at primary tumor resection. V lost 0 bases and J 4 bases, leaving 13 bases between the germline ends. The germline CDR1 and CDR2 sequences are LNHNV and YYDKDF (reference sequence). CDR3 length: 16 amino acids. Sequenced here: lung tumor tissue, sampled at surgery. The rearrangement uses TRBV15 and TRBJ1-5; a weak D match, TRBD1 (6 bases). The TCR originated in a male donor with early-stage non-small cell lung cancer. The CDR3 sequence: CATSRDLGQTNQPQHF. The CDR3 DNA sequence: TGTGCCACCAGCAGAGATTTAGGACAGACTAATCAGCCCCAGCATTTT. Together with reference TRBV15 and TRBJ1-5, the CDR3 gives the full variable domain: DAMVIQNPRYQVTQFGKPVTLSCSQTLNHNVMYWYQQKSSQAPKLLFHYYDKDFNNEADTPDNFQSRRPNTSFCFLDIRSPGLGDTAMYLCATSRDLGQTNQPQHFGDGTRLSIL.